What follows is one TCR beta chain and its context. Its antigen is unidentified. RNA transcripts provided the source from which TCR beta CDR3 regions were amplified. HTBI primers drove first-round RT-PCR of the TCR CDR3. Each CDR3 protein is one row after TCRdb ran MiXCR on the multiplex PCR reads. The data contain 500,000 to 800,000 distinct CDR3 sequences, about 45% of them singletons. Diagnostic assessment was based on clinical symptoms, serum thyroxine and TRAb, thyroid ultrasound and orbital computed tomography. These data are taken from a study of T cells in Graves' hyperthyroidism and ophthalmopathy. Study-wide findings and caveats: Ophthalmopathy was identified by the model a median around 6.3 months ahead of onset. In simple terms, a model built on 13 V-J features told ophthalmopathy apart from stable hyperthyroidism. Most thyroid-expanded clonotypes above 0.001 were also found in blood.

The CDR3 is 14 amino acids. Germline CDR1 is GTSNPN and CDR2 is SVGIG (reference sequence). V shed 0 bases and J 5 bases; nucleotides not matched to a gene: 3. The sample taken for sequencing was peripheral blood or thyroid tissue (not recorded which). The chain uses TRBV30 and TRBJ1-5; 8 nucleotides line up with TRBD1. The sequence was obtained from an adult man with Graves' disease, either hyperthyroidism or ophthalmopathy (not recorded which). CDR3 amino acids: CAWSVGTGYQPQHF. The CDR3 DNA reads as TGTGCCTGGAGTGTAGGGACAGGTTATCAGCCCCAGCATTTT.